A selection of T cell receptor beta chains follows, all from one sample in a study of graft-versus-host responses after intestinal transplantation. This table comes from immunoSEQ multiplex PCR, and its TCRdb copy is limited to in-frame clones, with some not included. The profile shows about 19,000 clones, roughly 86% of them singletons. Source: PBMCs, taken approximately 230 days after intestinal transplant. These receptors all stem from a human patient who received an intestinal transplant, so some T cells may come from the graft donor. Both conserved end residues are part of each CDR3. D genes are given only for firm matches.

V gene: TRBV5-1
D gene: -
J gene: TRBJ2-5
CDR3 protein: CASSLSPEGETQYF

V gene: TRBV7-2
D gene: -
J gene: TRBJ2-7
CDR3 protein: CASSPRTAYEQYF

V gene: TRBV5-1
D gene: TRBD1
J gene: TRBJ2-7
CDR3 protein: CASVKGQGPSYEQYF

V gene: TRBV19
D gene: -
J gene: TRBJ1-1
CDR3 protein: CASSMVTEAFF

V gene: TRBV10-1
D gene: -
J gene: TRBJ2-3
CDR3 protein: CASADDTDTQYF

V gene: TRBV10-3
D gene: -
J gene: TRBJ1-2
CDR3 protein: CAIRKDINYGYTF

V gene: TRBV2
D gene: -
J gene: TRBJ1-6
CDR3 protein: CASSEVLSPLHF

V gene: TRBV5-1
D gene: -
J gene: TRBJ2-5
CDR3 protein: CASRKTGETQYF

V gene: TRBV19
D gene: TRBD1
J gene: TRBJ1-2
CDR3 protein: CASIPKGDRNYGYTF

V gene: TRBV18
D gene: -
J gene: TRBJ2-7
CDR3 protein: CASSPPDSYEQYF

V gene: TRBV5-6
D gene: -
J gene: TRBJ1-5
CDR3 protein: CASSWKGVNQPQHF

V gene: TRBV4-1
D gene: -
J gene: TRBJ2-4
CDR3 protein: CASSQDDSGMGNIQYF

V gene: TRBV6-5
D gene: -
J gene: TRBJ2-1
CDR3 protein: CASSYGLAVEQFF

V gene: TRBV27
D gene: TRBD1
J gene: TRBJ1-2
CDR3 protein: CASSFRGTQGGYTF

V gene: TRBV29-1
D gene: -
J gene: TRBJ1-2
CDR3 protein: CSVTGSNYGYTF

V gene: TRBV27
D gene: -
J gene: TRBJ1-3
CDR3 protein: CASRQQGSTGNTIYF

V gene: TRBV19
D gene: TRBD1
J gene: TRBJ1-1
CDR3 protein: CASSIYRGLLNTEAFF

V gene: TRBV6-1
D gene: -
J gene: TRBJ1-1
CDR3 protein: CASSRGRTEAFF

V gene: TRBV19
D gene: -
J gene: TRBJ1-6
CDR3 protein: CASSPQDSYNSPLHF

V gene: TRBV5-4
D gene: -
J gene: TRBJ2-6
CDR3 protein: CASSLDQGTGANVLTF

V gene: TRBV6-6
D gene: -
J gene: TRBJ2-2
CDR3 protein: CASSSGRPTGELFF

V gene: TRBV6-1
D gene: -
J gene: TRBJ1-4
CDR3 protein: CASSEREKLFF

V gene: TRBV4-1
D gene: -
J gene: TRBJ2-7
CDR3 protein: CASSQGTTPVLYEQYF

V gene: TRBV15
D gene: TRBD1
J gene: TRBJ2-7
CDR3 protein: CATSSPPGQGSVGEQYF

V gene: TRBV5-1
D gene: -
J gene: TRBJ2-7
CDR3 protein: CASSLPGAGYEQYF

V gene: TRBV19
D gene: TRBD1
J gene: TRBJ2-1
CDR3 protein: CASSKYTGANEQFF

V gene: TRBV14
D gene: TRBD2
J gene: TRBJ2-7
CDR3 protein: CASSQVAGPSEQYF

V gene: TRBV4-1
D gene: -
J gene: TRBJ1-2
CDR3 protein: CASRRGISPGGYTF

V gene: TRBV21-1
D gene: -
J gene: TRBJ2-7
CDR3 protein: CASTDRGEEQYF

V gene: TRBV4-1
D gene: -
J gene: TRBJ1-1
CDR3 protein: CASSRTSRANTEAFF

V gene: TRBV12-5
D gene: TRBD1
J gene: TRBJ1-2
CDR3 protein: CASGLVEQGLRDYGYTF

V gene: TRBV19
D gene: -
J gene: TRBJ2-1
CDR3 protein: CASSRELFYEQFF

V gene: TRBV5-1
D gene: TRBD1
J gene: TRBJ2-2
CDR3 protein: CASSPAPDRENTGELFF

V gene: TRBV27
D gene: -
J gene: TRBJ1-1
CDR3 protein: CASSQAGDTEAFF

V gene: TRBV29-1
D gene: -
J gene: TRBJ1-1
CDR3 protein: CSVEGGGGRTAFF

V gene: TRBV4-1
D gene: -
J gene: TRBJ1-3
CDR3 protein: CASSPLRGTVGTIYF

V gene: TRBV11-2
D gene: -
J gene: TRBJ2-1
CDR3 protein: CASSFRPDRSYNEQFF

V gene: TRBV18
D gene: -
J gene: TRBJ1-1
CDR3 protein: CASSPPGSSEAFF

V gene: TRBV27
D gene: -
J gene: TRBJ1-1
CDR3 protein: CASSFLGVDTEAFF

V gene: TRBV5-1
D gene: -
J gene: TRBJ2-7
CDR3 protein: CASSLAGGRSYEQYF

V gene: TRBV11-1
D gene: TRBD2
J gene: TRBJ2-1
CDR3 protein: CASSGTTYGGAQEQFF

V gene: TRBV27
D gene: -
J gene: TRBJ2-7
CDR3 protein: CASSPGPGYEQYF

V gene: TRBV29-1
D gene: -
J gene: TRBJ2-1
CDR3 protein: CSVYGTKGGEQFF

V gene: TRBV11-1
D gene: TRBD1
J gene: TRBJ2-1
CDR3 protein: CASSLHRGVMDNEQFF

V gene: TRBV7-3
D gene: TRBD2
J gene: TRBJ2-2
CDR3 protein: CASSFRRLKRGLGDTGELFF

V gene: TRBV1
D gene: -
J gene: TRBJ2-1
CDR3 protein: CTSSQDGTSLNNEQFF